The T cell receptor beta chain under discussion was sequenced for a study of CD8+ T cells in alopecia areata. At the level of the study: For the treated group, dosing was oral tofacitinib at 5 to 10 mg twice daily.

Whole-study findings and limits: A great number of expanded lesional clones endured in scalp and blood during tofacitinib. Scalp clonality decreased significantly with tofacitinib, and so did expanded CD8+ clones among the top 100.

V dropped 7 bases and J dropped 3 bases, with 13 bases sitting between them. CDR1 is SQVTM, CDR2 ANQGSEA, per germline. The CDR3 totals 12 residues. The treatment: oral pan-JAK inhibitor, 5-10 mg twice daily. Obtained from alopecia areata patients were lesional scalp punch biopsies along with peripheral blood. TCR sequencing used cDNA made by reverse transcription of extracted RNA. Profiled with immunoSEQ multiplex PCR; TCRdb holds only in-frame clones, not every one. The sample has about 42,000 clones, just under 95% seen once. For this clone: What it binds is unknown.

The chain joins TRBV29-1 to TRBJ2-7; the D is unclear. The specimen was CD8+ T cells sorted from blood, collected at week 24, from a patient treated with tofacitinib. This receptor was identified in a human donor with alopecia areata. This CDR3 is CSALGQNYEQYF. The DNA of the CDR3 is TGCAGCGCCTTAGGGCAGAACTACGAGCAGTACTTC.